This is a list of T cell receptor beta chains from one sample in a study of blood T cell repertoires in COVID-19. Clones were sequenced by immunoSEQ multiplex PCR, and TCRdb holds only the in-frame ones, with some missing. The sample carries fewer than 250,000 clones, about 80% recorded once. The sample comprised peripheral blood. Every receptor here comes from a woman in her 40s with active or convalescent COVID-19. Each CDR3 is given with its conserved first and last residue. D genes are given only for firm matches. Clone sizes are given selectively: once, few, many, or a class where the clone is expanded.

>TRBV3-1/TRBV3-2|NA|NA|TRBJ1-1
TGTGCCAGCAGCCCTTACGGATCAGGCACTGAAGCTTTCTTT
CASSPYGSGTEAFF
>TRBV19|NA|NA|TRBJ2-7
TGTGCCAGTAGTATATCGGTGCGCTCCTACGAGCAGTACTTC
CASSISVRSYEQYF
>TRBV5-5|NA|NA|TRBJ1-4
TGTGCCAGCAGCTTGAGTACGGGGGTTAATGAAAAACTGTTTTTT
CASSLSTGVNEKLFF
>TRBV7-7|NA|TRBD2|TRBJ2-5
TGTGCTAGCAGCTTAGGGACTAGCGGGGGTCAAGAGACCCAGTACTTC
CASSLGTSGGQETQYF
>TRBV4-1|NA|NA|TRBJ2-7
TGCGCCAGCAGCCAAGATTGGCGAGGGTCTTACGAGCAGTACTTC
CASSQDWRGSYEQYF
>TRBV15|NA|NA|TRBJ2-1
TGTGCCACCAGCAGAGAGACGGGGGGCCATGAGCAGTTCTTC
CATSRETGGHEQFF
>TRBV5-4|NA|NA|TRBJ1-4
TGTGCCAGCAGCCCCGGGTCGGACAGATCAACTAATGAAAAACTGTTTTTT
CASSPGSDRSTNEKLFF
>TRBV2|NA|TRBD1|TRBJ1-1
TGTGCCAGCAGACCACAGGGGGGAATCACTGAAGCTTTCTTT
CASRPQGGITEAFF
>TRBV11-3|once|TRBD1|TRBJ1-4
TGTGCCAGCAGCTTAGGGCTCGAACAGGGGCGCACTAATGAAAAACTGTTTTTT
CASSLGLEQGRTNEKLFF
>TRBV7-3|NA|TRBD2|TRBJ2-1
TGTGCCAGCAGCTTAGAGGGCGGGAGGGCCCCCTACAATGAGCAGTTCTTC
CASSLEGGRAPYNEQFF
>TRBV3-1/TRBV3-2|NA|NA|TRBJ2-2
TGTGCCAGCAGCCAAGGTTGGGACATCACCGGGGAGCTGTTTTTT
CASSQGWDITGELFF
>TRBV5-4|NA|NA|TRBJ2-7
TGTGCCAGCAGCATAGGGGCTGAGCAGTACTTC
CASSIGAEQYF
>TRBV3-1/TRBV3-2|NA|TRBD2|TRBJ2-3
TGTGCCAGCACCCTGGGGGGGATAGGCACAGATACGCAGTATTTT
CASTLGGIGTDTQYF
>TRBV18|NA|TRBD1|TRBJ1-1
TGTGCCAGCTCACCGGGACAGGGCCGGGCTGAAGCTTTCTTT
CASSPGQGRAEAFF
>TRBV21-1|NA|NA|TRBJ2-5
TGTGCCAGCAGCAAATGTTTTACAGGGGGCGCAGAGACCCAGTACTTC
CASSKCFTGGAETQYF
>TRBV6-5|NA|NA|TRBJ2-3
TGTGCCAGCAGACCGCGTGGGGTCGGAGGAGATACGCAGTATTTT
CASRPRGVGGDTQYF
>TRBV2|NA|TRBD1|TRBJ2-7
TGTGCCAGCAGCACTACAGGGGGGAGCTCCTACGAGCAGTACTTC
CASSTTGGSSYEQYF
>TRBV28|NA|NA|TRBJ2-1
TGTGCCAGCAAAGGTGGGGGGGCATCCTACAATGAGCAGTTCTTC
CASKGGGASYNEQFF
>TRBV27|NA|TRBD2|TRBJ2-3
TGTGCCAGCAGCACTAGCGGGCAATCAGATACGCAGTATTTT
CASSTSGQSDTQYF
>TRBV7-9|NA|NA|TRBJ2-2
TGTGCCAGCAGCTTAGGTCGGGGGGCGTCGCATCGGAACACCGGGGAGCTGTTTTTT
CASSLGRGASHRNTGELFF
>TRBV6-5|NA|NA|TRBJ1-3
TGTGCCAGCACAGGGGTCGCTGGAAACACCATATATTTT
CASTGVAGNTIYF
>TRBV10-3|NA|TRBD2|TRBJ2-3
TGTGCCATCACCATAGCGGGAGGCGGCACAGATACGCAGTATTTT
CAITIAGGGTDTQYF
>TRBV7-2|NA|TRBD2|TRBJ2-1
TGTGCCAGCAGAAGCCCCGGGACTAGCACCACGACTACTTACAATGAGCAGTTCTTC
CASRSPGTSTTTTYNEQFF
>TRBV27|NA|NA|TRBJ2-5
TGTGCCAGCAGTTTATCGGGCGAGCGGGCCCCCCAAGAGACCCAGTACTTC
CASSLSGERAPQETQYF
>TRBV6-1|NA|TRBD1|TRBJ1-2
TGTGCCAGCAGTGATGGGACAGGGTTGGGCCAGGGCGGCTACACCTTC
CASSDGTGLGQGGYTF
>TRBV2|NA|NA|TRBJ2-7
TGTGCCAGCAGTGAGGGGGAGGTGGGATTTGGGCACGAGCAGTACTTC
CASSEGEVGFGHEQYF
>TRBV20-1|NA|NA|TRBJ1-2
TGCAGTGCTAGACAGGGGAGTGGCTACACCTTC
CSARQGSGYTF
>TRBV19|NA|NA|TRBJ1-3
TGTGCCAGTAGTATGGACGGGAACGATGAAGTATTCGGCACCATATATTTT
CASSMDGNDEVFGTIYF
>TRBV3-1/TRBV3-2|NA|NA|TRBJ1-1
TGTGCCAGCAGCCATGGGGGGAAGGCTGAAGCTTTCTTT
CASSHGGKAEAFF
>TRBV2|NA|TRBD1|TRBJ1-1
TGTGCCAGCGGTCCGGACAGGGGGAACACTGAAGCTTTCTTT
CASGPDRGNTEAFF
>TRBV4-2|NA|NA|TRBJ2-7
TGTGCCAGCAGCCGGAACCGAGGGTTTACCTCAGCAGACGAGCAGTACTTC
CASSRNRGFTSADEQYF